Sequencing of this T cell receptor (beta chain) was carried out in a study of OX40 agonist ivuxolimab in advanced cancers. Study-level background: The dose of intravenous ivuxolimab that patients received every 2 weeks ranged from 0.01 to 10 mg/kg.

Germline CDR1 SNHLY, CDR2 FYNNEI. CDR3 length: 20 residues. With 7 bases clipped from V and 3 bases from J, the junction kept 17 bases outside the gene matches. Autoimmune disease history or systemic immunosuppression meant exclusion. Points on this clone: Its target is not known.

Libraries were prepared by immunoSEQ multiplex PCR; TCRdb keeps only in-frame clonotypes and omits some of them. The sample holds more than 20,000 clones, roughly 85% seen once. Study-wide findings and caveats: Clonal expansion among partial responders at 0.1-3.0 mg/kg ranked near the lowest.

The J gene is TRBJ2-1, the V gene TRBV2, with 14 bases that match TRBD2. The sequence was obtained from an adult with an advanced solid tumor such as melanoma, head and neck, liver or kidney cancer. This specimen consisted of CD4+ or CD8+ T cells sorted from blood, obtained in a trial of the OX40 agonist ivuxolimab. This CDR3 is CASNIHPGTSGRSYYNEQFF. The CDR3 region has the DNA TGTGCCAGCAACATCCACCCCGGGACTAGCGGGAGATCGTACTACAATGAGCAGTTCTTC.